The clone carrying this T cell receptor beta chain has just one count. What it binds is not known. As handled by the study authors: Junction-only sequences without quality scores came from ImmunoSEQ, so filtering differed. TCRdb's table, derived via immunoSEQ multiplex PCR, lists solely in-frame clones and lacks some. V and J calls and clone size are those listed in that table; D and trimming were worked out from the DNA. The sample has roughly 2.1 million clones; approximately 94% are singletons. The data were taken from a study of shared clonotypes between healthy human individuals. CD45RO-negative, CCR7-selected cells formed the naive CD8 fraction, which excluded terminally differentiated effector memory CD45RA+ cells. Donors were healthy HIV-negative adults without recently reported acute infections or vaccinations. J gave up 3 bases and V 4 bases, and 6 bases lay outside the gene matches. Germline V gives CDR1 LNHNV, CDR2 YYDKDF (reference sequence). The CDR3 length is 15 residues.

Study-level results: Tissues were not sampled, only blood, and their repertoires likely differ. Generation of non-shared clonotypes was less probable than generation of clonotypes shared by all four donors.

The J gene is TRBJ1-1, the V gene TRBV15; 9 bases are shared with TRBD1. The clonotype was recovered from a man aged 18 to 29 in good health. Some clones in this sample may be carry-over from other donors' samples. Material for sequencing was naive CD8+ T cells from PBMCs. CDR3 in amino acids: CATSTPGQGYTEAFF. CDR3 nucleotides: TGTGCCACCAGCACGCCGGGACAGGGTTACACTGAAGCTTTCTTT. The whole variable domain, filled in from reference TRBV15 and TRBJ1-1, reads DAMVIQNPRYQVTQFGKPVTLSCSQTLNHNVMYWYQQKSSQAPKLLFHYYDKDFNNEADTPDNFQSRRPNTSFCFLDIRSPGLGDTAMYLCATSTPGQGYTEAFFGQGTRLTVV.